This TCR beta chain is from a study of cytomegalovirus exposure and HLA in healthy donors. Study outcomes and limitations: It was reported that TCR beta sequences correctly inferred the HLA-A and HLA-B alleles for most subjects. A classifier reportedly called cytomegalovirus status with high sensitivity and specificity. V- and J-gene trimming in TCR beta was tied to a missense DCLRE1C variant by an analysis performed later. Investigators reported approximately 170 TCR beta chains as tied to cytomegalovirus.

J was trimmed by 3 bases and V by 2 bases; bases with no gene match: 3. The CDR3 covers 14 residues. Germline V gene sequence: CDR1 MNHEY, CDR2 SVGAGI. This PCR relied on a set of 60 Vbeta primers and 13 Jbeta primers. The protocol was immunoSEQ multiplex PCR, while the TCRdb copy is restricted to in-frame clones and leaves out a portion. Among 99,000 or so clones listed, about four fifths were seen once. On this clone itself: Its specificity is not known.

The sequence was obtained from a man aged 25-45 years in good health and CMV-seronegative. The rearrangement links TRBV6-5 to TRBJ1-2, with 7 bases fitting TRBD1. The sequenced sample was PBMCs. The CDR3 DNA reads as TGTGCCAGCAGTTACGGCAGGGGGGACTATGGCTACACCTTC. As protein: CASSYGRGDYGYTF.